The T cell receptor (beta chain) under discussion was sequenced for a study of breast tumors, draining lymph nodes, adjacent tissues. Study outcomes and limitations: Most tumor T cells seemingly derive from lymph node, then expand in tumor. Tumor TCR diversity was below lymph nodes but above nontumor tissue. That most tumor T cells come from lymph nodes remained unproven. Tumor and nontumor repertoires were significantly more similar in luminal-like than in basal-like breast cancer.

The CDR3 runs to 17 residues. The germline CDR1 and CDR2 sequences are LNHDA and SQIVND (reference sequence). Trimming removed 6 bases from V and 3 bases from J; junction bases left unmatched: 12. Samples came from axillary lymph nodes draining the breast cancer. TCRdb re-analysed the multiplex PCR reads in MiXCR, keeping a single row per CDR3 protein. The table has 150,000 to 250,000 distinct CDR3 sequences, 25% to 40% seen once. This clonotype came up many times. Its antigen is not known. The sample consisted of axillary lymph node tissue. This receptor was identified in a female donor with breast cancer. Some clones in this sample may be carry-over from other donors' samples. The J gene is TRBJ2-7, the V gene TRBV19, with 12 bases matching TRBD1. For the CDR3, the DNA is TGTGCCAGTAGCCCGGGACAGGGGGCCCTAGGCATCTACGAGCAGTACTTC. Amino acid sequence: CASSPGQGALGIYEQYF. Together with reference TRBV19 and TRBJ2-7, the CDR3 gives the full variable domain: DGGITQSPKYLFRKEGQNVTLSCEQNLNHDAMYWYRQDPGQGLRLIYYSQIVNDFQKGDIAEGYSVSREKKESFPLTVTSAQKNPTAFYLCASSPGQGALGIYEQYFGPGTRLTVT.